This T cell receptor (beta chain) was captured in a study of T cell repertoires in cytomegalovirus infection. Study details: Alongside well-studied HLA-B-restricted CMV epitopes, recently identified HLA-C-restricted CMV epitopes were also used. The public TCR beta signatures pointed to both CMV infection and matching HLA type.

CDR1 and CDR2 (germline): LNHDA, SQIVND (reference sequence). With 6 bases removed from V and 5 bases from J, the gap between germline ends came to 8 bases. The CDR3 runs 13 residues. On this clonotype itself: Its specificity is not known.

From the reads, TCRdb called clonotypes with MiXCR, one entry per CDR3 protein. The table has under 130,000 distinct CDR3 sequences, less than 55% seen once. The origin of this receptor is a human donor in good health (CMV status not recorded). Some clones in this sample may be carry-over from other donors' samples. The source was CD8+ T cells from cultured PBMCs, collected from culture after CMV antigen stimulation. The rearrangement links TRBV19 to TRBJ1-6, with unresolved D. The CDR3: CASRGWDNSPLHF. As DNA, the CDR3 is TGTGCCAGTAGGGGGTGGGATAATTCACCCCTCCACTTT.